A single sample is the source of the 14 T cell receptor beta chains below, sequenced in a study of T-cell memory formation after mild COVID-19. TCRdb re-analysed the 5' RACE reads in MiXCR, keeping a single row per CDR3 protein. The profile covers 500,000 to 650,000 distinct CDR3 sequences, with approximately 21% appearing a single time and roughly 9.1% taken by the ten largest. The sequenced material came from PBMCs or a T cell subset sorted from them (not recorded which). These receptors all come from an adult woman who had mild COVID-19 (a few samples of this study predate the infection). Cell type and time point are not known.

This clonotype was recorded a few times. The chain joins TRBV9 to TRBJ2-7; no firm D call. Germline V gene data show CDR1 as SGDLS and CDR2 as YYNGEE. This CDR3 has 13 residues. Trimming pared 4 bases from V and 1 base from J, leaving 9 bases between. The CDR3 DNA follows: TGTGCCAGCAGCCCGGCTCCGTCCTACGAGCAGTACTTC. The encoded protein is CASSPAPSYEQYF. Full variable domain (rest looked up from reference TRBV9 and TRBJ2-7): DSGVTQTPKHLITATGQRVTLRCSPRSGDLSVYWYQQSLDQGLQFLIQYYNGEERAKGNILERFSAQQFPDLHSELNLSSLELGDSALYFCASSPAPSYEQYFGPGTRLTVT.

This clonotype was found a few times. This rearrangement joins TRBV13 to TRBJ2-7, with D possibly being TRBD2 (6 bases). V lost 6 bases, J lost 2 bases, and 8 bases lay in between. CDR3 length equals 12 residues. The germline gives CDR1 PRHDT, CDR2 FYEKMQ (reference sequence). CDR3 region: CASRGGTYEQYF. The DNA of the CDR3 is TGTGCCAGCAGGGGGGGAACCTACGAGCAGTACTTC.

This clonotype was seen a handful of times. The chain is built from TRBV7-2 and TRBJ2-3; TRBD2 matches at 8 bases. The CDR3 has 15 amino acids. The trim removed 4 bases at V and 3 bases at J, leaving 6 bases unmatched. CDR1 is SGHTA, CDR2 FQGNSA, per germline. This CDR3 reads CASSSAGVGTDTQYF. Here the CDR3 DNA reads TGTGCCAGCAGCTCAGCGGGAGTCGGGACAGATACGCAGTATTTT.

V gene TRBV2 combines with J gene TRBJ2-7; D is perhaps TRBD1 or TRBD2 (5 bases each). The CDR3 has 16 amino acids. CDR1 and CDR2 (germline): SNHLY, FYNNEI. Trimming took 5 bases from V and 3 from J, leaving 20 bases between them. The CDR3 DNA is TGTGCCAGCAGTTTTACCGGGACGGAGGTGTACTACGAGCAGTACTTC. Protein product: CASSFTGTEVYYEQYF.

The chain employs TRBV24-1 and TRBJ2-7; D unclear. In germline, CDR1 is KGHDR, CDR2 SFDVKD. V lost 0 bases and J lost 2, with 16 bases in between. CDR3 size: 17 residues. The CDR3 DNA reads TGTGCCACCAGTGATTTGGTCCCACATAAATACACCTACGAGCAGTACTTC. Protein product: CATSDLVPHKYTYEQYF.

The sample holds a few counts of this clonotype. V usage is TRBV7-2 and J usage is TRBJ2-7; D gene unclear. Trimming took off 1 base at V and 7 bases at J, with 8 bases between the two ends. CDR1 and CDR2 from the germline V gene are SGHTA and FQGNSA. This CDR3 comprises 12 residues. In DNA, the CDR3 is TGTGCCAGCAGCTTAGGCGGATGGGAGCAGTACTTC. This gives the protein CASSLGGWEQYF.

This clonotype appeared many times. The chain joins TRBV30 to TRBJ1-4; no clear D. The CDR3 is 12 amino acids. Germline loops: CDR1 GTSNPN, CDR2 SVGIG (reference sequence). Trimming took 0 bases from V and 11 from J, leaving 10 bases between them. The chain's CDR3 is CAWSVRAGKLFF. For the CDR3, the DNA is TGTGCCTGGAGTGTTCGGGCTGGGAAACTGTTTTTT.

This clonotype was observed a handful of times. J is TRBJ2-1 and V is TRBV4-3, with 8 positions matching TRBD2. Germline V gene sequence: CDR1 LGHNA, CDR2 YSLEER. This CDR3 spans 17 amino acids. The junction had 6 bases not matched to a gene; V was cut back by 0 bases and J by 2 bases. CDR3 in DNA: TGCGCCAGCAGCCAAGATCTCGGGAGGGCCGCCTACAATGAGCAGTTCTTC. Residues: CASSQDLGRAAYNEQFF.

This clonotype was picked up a small number of times. This sequence joins TRBV7-2 and TRBJ2-7; 7 positions agree with TRBD2. The junction had 7 bases not matched to a gene; V was cut back by 5 bases and J by 9 bases. The CDR3 totals 12 residues. CDR1 is SGHTA, CDR2 FQGNSA, per germline. The CDR3: CASSTRGGTQYF. DNA for the CDR3: TGTGCCAGCAGCACCCGCGGGGGAACGCAGTACTTC.

The chain joins TRBV15 to TRBJ2-3; unclear D gene. The length of the CDR3 is 12 residues. Germline CDR1 LNHNV, CDR2 YYDKDF (reference sequence). V was cut by 1 base and J by 9 bases, with 8 bases left in between. CDR3 sequence reads: CATSRGDRTQYF. DNA for the CDR3: TGTGCCACCAGCAGAGGGGATCGCACGCAGTATTTT.

This clonotype was seen a few times. The chain links TRBV12-3 or TRBV12-4 to TRBJ2-5; TRBD2 matches at 8 bases. The CDR3 runs to 15 residues. V was clipped by 5 bases and J by 4 bases; unmatched bases: 9. CDR3 sequence: CASSRSTGGVETQYF. The CDR3 DNA is TGTGCCAGCAGTCGATCTACGGGGGGGGTAGAGACCCAGTACTTC.

This clonotype was picked up a small number of times. The V call is TRBV7-3, the J call TRBJ2-7; 9 nucleotides align to TRBD1. This CDR3 has 15 amino acids. CDR1 and CDR2 (germline): SGHTA, FQGTGA. The trim removed 5 bases at V and 5 bases at J, leaving 10 bases unmatched. The CDR3 DNA follows: TGTGCCAGCAGCGAACCGGGACAGGGTACGAACGAGCAGTACTTC. As protein: CASSEPGQGTNEQYF.

This clonotype has a count of ten or more. This chain uses TRBV5-1 with TRBJ1-6, with D possibly matching TRBD1 (5 bases). The CDR3 is 12 amino acids. Trimming stripped 6 bases from V and 6 bases from J, with 7 bases between. The V gene's germline CDR1 is SGHRS and CDR2 YFSETQ. CDR3 nucleotide sequence: TGCGCCAGCACCGACAGTAATTCACCCCTCCACTTT. Translated: CASTDSNSPLHF. The full variable domain, rest sourced from reference TRBV5-1 and TRBJ1-6, is KAGVTQTPRYLIKTRGQQVTLSCSPISGHRSVSWYQQTPGQGLQFLFEYFSETQRNKGNFPGRFSGRQFSNSRSEMNVSTLELGDSALYLCASTDSNSPLHFGNGTRLTVT.

This clonotype was picked up a small number of times. The chain combines TRBV6-5 with TRBJ1-1; 7 positions agree with TRBD1. Germline V gene lookup returns CDR1 MNHEY and CDR2 SVGAGI. The length of the CDR3 is 15 residues. The V gene end was trimmed by 2 bases and the J gene end by 2 bases; junction bases not matched to a gene: 5. CDR3: CASSYARDSNTEAFF. As DNA, the CDR3 is TGTGCCAGCAGTTACGCCCGGGACAGCAACACTGAAGCTTTCTTT.